These T cell receptor beta chains were read from a single sample in a study of blood T cells in healthy people across ages. MiXCR was run by TCRdb on the 5' RACE reads, yielding one entry per CDR3 protein. The sample has 1.5 million to 2 million distinct CDR3 sequences, 39% seen once. Sequencing was done on a sample of blood. The receptor set was obtained from a human donor in good health. Each CDR3 is given with its conserved first and last residue. A D gene is named only where the DNA matches it firmly. Expanded clones get a size class; other rows say once, few or many, or leave the size out.

CDR3nt | CDR3aa | d_gene | j_gene | abundance | v_gene
TGTGCCAGCAGCCAAGACCTGACAGGTCTAAATTCACCCCTCCACTTT | CASSQDLTGLNSPLHF | - | TRBJ1-6 | - | TRBV3-1
TGCAGCTCTAGCGGGGGGGCACATGAGCAGTTCTTC | CSSSGGAHEQFF | TRBD2 | TRBJ2-1 | few | TRBV20-1
TGTGCCACCAGTGCAACCTATGGGGGCTACACCTTC | CATSATYGGYTF | - | TRBJ1-2 | - | TRBV24-1
TGCGCCAGCAGCGGGATAGCGGGGGCCAACAATGAGCAGTTCTTC | CASSGIAGANNEQFF | TRBD2 | TRBJ2-1 | few | TRBV5-1
TGCAGTGCTAGAAGTCGGGGACAGCGGAACATTCAGTACTTC | CSARSRGQRNIQYF | TRBD1 | TRBJ2-4 | - | TRBV20-1
TGTGCTAGTGTCTCTTCGGACAGGGTAGACGAAAAACTGTTTTTT | CASVSSDRVDEKLFF | TRBD1 | TRBJ1-4 | - | TRBV12-5
TGTGCCAGCAGCTTAGGACAGCAACTCAACACTGAAGCTTTCTTT | CASSLGQQLNTEAFF | - | TRBJ1-1 | - | TRBV7-2
TGTGCCAGCAGCGAACATGACAGGGATCACGAGCAGTACTTC | CASSEHDRDHEQYF | TRBD1 | TRBJ2-7 | - | TRBV28
TGTGCCAGCAGTGAGGCCGGGACAGGGGAATACGAGCAGTACTTC | CASSEAGTGEYEQYF | TRBD1 | TRBJ2-7 | few | TRBV6-1
TGTGCCAGCAGCCCGGACAGGGTCATAGAGACCCAGTACTTC | CASSPDRVIETQYF | TRBD1 | TRBJ2-5 | - | TRBV7-2
TGCAGCGTCGAATCAGGAGTTACCGGGGAGCTGTTTTTT | CSVESGVTGELFF | - | TRBJ2-2 | few | TRBV29-1
TGTGCCAGCAGCAGAGGGGTATCGGACACTGAAGCTTTCTTT | CASSRGVSDTEAFF | - | TRBJ1-1 | - | TRBV7-2
TGTGCCAGCAGCGTATCTCACAGGGTTGGCTACACCTTC | CASSVSHRVGYTF | - | TRBJ1-2 | - | TRBV9
TGCAGTGCTGGGGGGGTCCACCTCTCGGGAGATACGCAGTATTTT | CSAGGVHLSGDTQYF | TRBD2 | TRBJ2-3 | many | TRBV20-1
TGTGCCACCAGTGATTTGTCGCAGGGGGCGAGAAATGAGCAGTTCTTC | CATSDLSQGARNEQFF | TRBD1 | TRBJ2-1 | - | TRBV24-1
TGTGCCAGCCGGGACAACCAAGAGACCCAGTACTTC | CASRDNQETQYF | - | TRBJ2-5 | - | TRBV2
TGTGCCAGCAGAATAGCGGGGGGCGACCTCAATGAGCAGTTCTTC | CASRIAGGDLNEQFF | TRBD2 | TRBJ2-1 | - | TRBV28
TGCGCCAGCAGCTTGGTACTAGCCGCGCTCCGTAATAACAATGAGCAGTTCTTC | CASSLVLAALRNNNEQFF | - | TRBJ2-1 | few | TRBV5-1
TGTGCCATCAGTGTGACCTACCCCGGGGAAAAACTGTTTTTT | CAISVTYPGEKLFF | - | TRBJ1-4 | - | TRBV10-3
TGTGCCAGCAGCTTCTCGACAGGGGCAGGAAATGAGCAGTTCTTC | CASSFSTGAGNEQFF | TRBD1 | TRBJ2-1 | - | TRBV11-1
TGTGCCAGCAGCTTAAATCGACTAGCTAAGCAGCAGTTCTTC | CASSLNRLAKQQFF | TRBD2 | TRBJ2-1 | once | TRBV7-3
TGTGCCAGCAGTGAATGGGGCAGATCCTACGAGCAGTACTTC | CASSEWGRSYEQYF | - | TRBJ2-7 | few | TRBV25-1
TGTGCCAGCAGTCCACCGGGACTCGCGGAGAGACTGTTTTTT | CASSPPGLAERLFF | - | TRBJ1-4 | few | TRBV5-6
TGCAGTGCTTCTACAGGGTCCAAAAACATTCAGTACTTC | CSASTGSKNIQYF | - | TRBJ2-4 | - | TRBV20-1
TGTGCCAGCAGTTTAGCGAAACTAGCGGGCGCCAGCACAGATACGCAGTATTTT | CASSLAKLAGASTDTQYF | TRBD2 | TRBJ2-3 | - | TRBV12-3/TRBV12-4
TGTGCCAGCATGACCAGCTCCTACGAGCAGTACTTC | CASMTSSYEQYF | - | TRBJ2-7 | few | TRBV6-2/TRBV6-3
TGTGCCAGCAGCCAAATGGGAGCGGGGGGCTACAGTGAGCAGTTCTTC | CASSQMGAGGYSEQFF | TRBD2 | TRBJ2-1 | - | TRBV4-2
TGCAGTGCTAGGCCGTTCAACCCTAGGTCAGAGACCCAGTACTTC | CSARPFNPRSETQYF | - | TRBJ2-5 | once | TRBV20-1
TGCGCCAGCAGCTACCTCCAGGGGCCTCTAAATGAGCAGTTCTTC | CASSYLQGPLNEQFF | - | TRBJ2-1 | - | TRBV5-1
TGTGCCAGCAGCCATAGTCCTAGCGGGGGATACAATGAGCAGTTCTTC | CASSHSPSGGYNEQFF | TRBD2 | TRBJ2-1 | few | TRBV3-1
TGCAGTGCTGCGGACAGGGCCTACGAGCAGTACTTC | CSAADRAYEQYF | TRBD1 | TRBJ2-7 | few | TRBV20-1
TGCGCTAACAGTGAGTCGAACCCCTACGAGCAGTACTTC | CANSESNPYEQYF | - | TRBJ2-7 | few | TRBV10-2
TGTGCCAGCAGCGTAGGACCCGGGACCTACTACGAGCAGTACTTC | CASSVGPGTYYEQYF | - | TRBJ2-7 | few | TRBV9
TGTGCCACCAGCAGAGCCACGATAGACTACACCTTC | CATSRATIDYTF | - | TRBJ1-2 | - | TRBV15
TGCGCCAGCGGGACTGTGAACACTGAAGCTTTCTTT | CASGTVNTEAFF | - | TRBJ1-1 | - | TRBV5-1
TGTGCCAGCAGTTACCTGCCAGGGATTATCAATCAGCCCCAGCATTTT | CASSYLPGIINQPQHF | - | TRBJ1-5 | - | TRBV6-6
TGTGCCAGCAGCCAAGATTCTCGCTCCGCAGACCTTTATGGCTACACCTTC | CASSQDSRSADLYGYTF | - | TRBJ1-2 | few | TRBV14
TGTGCCAGCAGCCCCCTAGCGCCTAGCACAGATACGCAGTATTTT | CASSPLAPSTDTQYF | - | TRBJ2-3 | few | TRBV2
TGTGCCAGTGGGGAGGGGGCCTACGAGCAGTACTTC | CASGEGAYEQYF | - | TRBJ2-7 | few | TRBV28
TGCGCCAGCAGCTTGGTGGACAGGGAGAGTGAGCAGTACTTC | CASSLVDRESEQYF | TRBD1 | TRBJ2-5 | few | TRBV5-1
TGCGCCAGCAGCCACCTGGACGGCCACAACAATGAGCAGTTCTTC | CASSHLDGHNNEQFF | - | TRBJ2-1 | few | TRBV4-1
TGTGCCAGCAGTGAAGTAGGAGGACATAGTGCAGATACGCAGTATTTT | CASSEVGGHSADTQYF | - | TRBJ2-3 | - | TRBV6-1
TGTGCCAGCAGGCCTTCTGTGATGGCCCATGGCTGCACCTTC | CASRPSVMAHGCTF | - | TRBJ1-2 | - | TRBV6-6
TGCAGTGCTAGGTCTTTCGGGGGCCGGACCGGGGAGCTGTTTTTT | CSARSFGGRTGELFF | - | TRBJ2-2 | - | TRBV20-1
TGCAGTGCTAGAGATAGGGAGGATCTCCCCCATACGCAGTATTTT | CSARDREDLPHTQYF | - | TRBJ2-3 | - | TRBV20-1
TGTGCCACCAGCCCTCGGTGGGGGGACGAGCAGTACTTC | CATSPRWGDEQYF | - | TRBJ2-7 | few | TRBV15
TGTGCCAGCAGCCTCGAGACAAACTCGAATCGGCCCCAGCATTTT | CASSLETNSNRPQHF | - | TRBJ1-5 | - | TRBV7-8
TGTGCCAGTAAGACAGGGAGAACCTACGAGCAGTACTTC | CASKTGRTYEQYF | TRBD1 | TRBJ2-7 | few | TRBV27
TGTGCCAGCAGCTTGGGTAGCTGGGTTCGTGAGACCCAGTACTTC | CASSLGSWVRETQYF | - | TRBJ2-5 | - | TRBV7-2
TGCGCCAGCAGCTTACCAGGACAGGGGGCAAATGAGCAGTTCTTC | CASSLPGQGANEQFF | TRBD1 | TRBJ2-1 | - | TRBV5-1
TGTGCCAGCAGCTTGGAGCGGGGGTGGGTTAACTATGGCTACACCTTC | CASSLERGWVNYGYTF | - | TRBJ1-2 | - | TRBV7-8
TGTGCCAGCAGCGTGAGGTGGGGGTACACTGAAGCTTTCTTT | CASSVRWGYTEAFF | - | TRBJ1-1 | - | TRBV7-2
TGTGCCAGCAGTCCGTACTCACTAGCGTCTGACACAGATACGCAGTATTTT | CASSPYSLASDTDTQYF | TRBD2 | TRBJ2-3 | - | TRBV25-1
TGCAGTGCTAGAGAGGCAGGGGGGCCCTACGAGCAGTACTTC | CSAREAGGPYEQYF | - | TRBJ2-7 | - | TRBV20-1
TGTGCCAGCAGCTTAGAGGCCTCGGCAGACTATGGCTACACCTTC | CASSLEASADYGYTF | - | TRBJ1-2 | - | TRBV7-2
TGCGCCAGCAGCCAAGATTATTACGGGACAGGTGGAGAGACCCAGTACTTC | CASSQDYYGTGGETQYF | TRBD1 | TRBJ2-5 | - | TRBV4-3
TGCAGCGTTGAAGGGGAGGCTCTAGCGGGGAGCGGGACCCAGTACTTC | CSVEGEALAGSGTQYF | TRBD2 | TRBJ2-5 | many | TRBV29-1